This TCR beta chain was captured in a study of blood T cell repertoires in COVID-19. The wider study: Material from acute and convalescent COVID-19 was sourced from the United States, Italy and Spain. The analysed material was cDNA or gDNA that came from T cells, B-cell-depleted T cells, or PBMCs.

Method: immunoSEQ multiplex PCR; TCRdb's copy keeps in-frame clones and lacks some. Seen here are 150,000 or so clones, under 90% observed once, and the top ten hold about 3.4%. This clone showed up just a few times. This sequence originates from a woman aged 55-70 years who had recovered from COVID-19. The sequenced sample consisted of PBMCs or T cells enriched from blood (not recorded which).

CDR3 loop: CASSLGPGFYEQYF. The CDR3 coding sequence is TGTGCCAGCAGCTTGGGCCCAGGTTTCTACGAGCAGTACTTC. This chain joins TRBV5-6 and TRBJ2-7; D call uncertain. Trimming left V 0 bases short and J 3 bases short, with 10 bases between. CDR1 is SGHDT and CDR2 is YYEEEE in the germline V gene. This CDR3 is 14 amino acids long.